Below, 18 T cell receptor beta chains from the same sample are listed, as sequenced in a study of post-analysis software for immune sequencing data (dated by TCRdb to the mid-2010s). Points the paper makes about the study in general: Significantly higher frequencies in patients than in controls were found for five TRBV segments, including TRBV5-6, TRBV5-1 and TRBV20-1.

Libraries were prepared through PCR. The listed sequencing device is Illumina HiSeq 2500. To reduce PCR and sequencing biases, unique molecular identifiers were incorporated into the TCR beta cDNA libraries. TCRdb itself trimmed the public reads at Q25 with fastp, ran MiXCR and retained productive beta chains. For every CDR3 protein sequence, its rows merge into one entry that carries the most common genes and DNA. For this sample there are about 770,000 distinct CDR3 sequences; around 45% appear just once. Together, the top ten hold 4.9% of the sample. Their cognate antigens are unknown. The specimen sequenced was blood. The source of these receptors is a girl between 10 and 17 years old with multiple sclerosis.

About this clonotype itself: The junction does not match germline at one end; this may be a read error. The chain couples TRBV20-1 to TRBJ2-1, with 10 positions matching TRBD2. This CDR3 comprises 14 residues. The germline gives CDR1 DFQATT, CDR2 SNEGSKA (reference sequence). CDR3 coding DNA: TGCAGCGCTAGCGGGAGTGGATCCTACAATGAGCAGTTCTTC. Encoded protein: CSASGSGSYNEQFF.

The chain has TRBV27 and TRBJ1-2, with no clear D. Deletions cut 7 bases from V and 5 bases from J, with 11 bases between. Per the germline V gene, CDR1 is MNHEY and CDR2 is SMNVEV (reference sequence). The CDR3 contains 12 residues. The CDR3 protein is CASTGSVYGYTF. For the CDR3, the DNA is TGTGCCAGCACTGGGTCCGTATATGGCTACACCTTC.

This clonotype was observed a handful of times. This chain links TRBV12-3 or TRBV12-4 with TRBJ2-6, with no clear D. The CDR3 extends over 16 amino acids. V lost 7 bases and J 0 bases, leaving 13 bases between the germline ends. The CDR3 region is CASISPDPSGANVLTF. In DNA, the CDR3 is TGTGCCAGCATCTCTCCAGACCCCTCTGGGGCCAACGTCCTGACTTTC.

The rearrangement links TRBV5-1 to TRBJ1-2, with D unresolved. Germline V gives CDR1 SGHRS, CDR2 YFSETQ. The V end lost 1 base, the J end lost 8 bases, and 15 bases lay between the germline ends. The CDR3 is 14 residues long. The CDR3 spells CASSLQPLPTGYTF. The CDR3 DNA reads as TGCGCCAGCAGCTTGCAACCCCTCCCTACCGGCTACACCTTC.

This clonotype showed up just a few times. This chain links TRBV20-1 with TRBJ2-7; D may be TRBD2 (6 bases). Germline V gives CDR1 DFQATT, CDR2 SNEGSKA (reference sequence). With 3 bases removed from V and 3 bases from J, the gap between germline ends came to 12 bases. The CDR3 is 13 residues long. The CDR3 spells CSASLEGIYEQYF. Here the CDR3 DNA reads TGCAGTGCTAGCTTGGAGGGAATCTACGAGCAGTACTTC.

The J gene is TRBJ1-2, the V gene TRBV12-3 or TRBV12-4; a weak D match, TRBD1 (5 bases). The CDR3 totals 14 residues. V was cut by 5 bases and J by 4 bases, with 14 bases left in between. DNA of the CDR3: TGTGCCAGCAGTCCCGGGACGGCAGCCTATGGCTACACCTTC. Translated: CASSPGTAAYGYTF.

This clonotype was picked up a small number of times. V usage is TRBV7-9 and J usage is TRBJ2-1; D not resolved. CDR1 is SEHNR, CDR2 FQNEAQ, per germline (reference sequence). There are 16 residues in the CDR3. With 5 bases removed from V and 2 bases from J, the gap between germline ends came to 16 bases. DNA for the CDR3: TGTGCCAGCAGCCCCCCCACCGGCGCTACCTACAATGAGCAGTTCTTC. Translation gives CASSPPTGATYNEQFF.

The table lists this clonotype with a few counts. The chain couples TRBV20-1 to TRBJ2-1, with 13 bases matching TRBD2. V was pared by 1 base and J by 7 bases, with 7 bases of the junction left unmatched. There are 16 residues in the CDR3. Per the germline V gene, CDR1 is DFQATT and CDR2 is SNEGSKA (reference sequence). In nucleotides, the CDR3 is TGCAGTGCTAGAGCTCGGACTAGCGGGAGTAAGAATGAGCAGTTCTTC. Its protein product is CSARARTSGSKNEQFF.

The chain couples TRBV5-1 to TRBJ2-7, with TRBD2 identical over 8 bases. Per the germline V gene, CDR1 is SGHRS and CDR2 is YFSETQ. Trimming cost V 4 bases and J 3 bases; bases outside gene matches: 6. The CDR3 runs 14 residues. The CDR3 reads CASSHGRGGYEQYF. DNA of the CDR3: TGCGCCAGCAGCCACGGACGGGGGGGCTACGAGCAGTACTTC.

This clonotype was recorded a few times. This sequence joins TRBV14 and TRBJ2-1, with unresolved D. V lost 1 base and J lost 2, with 6 bases in between. This CDR3 contains 14 residues. Per the germline V gene, CDR1 is SGHDN and CDR2 is FVKESK. CDR3: CASSQATTYNEQFF. In DNA, the CDR3 is TGTGCCAGCAGCCAAGCAACCACCTACAATGAGCAGTTCTTC.

The chain links TRBV11-2 to TRBJ2-6; unclear D gene. The V and J ends lost 2 bases and 0 bases respectively, with 23 bases between them. This CDR3 has 21 amino acids. Germline-derived CDR1 and CDR2 are SGHAT and FQNNGV. This chain's CDR3 is CASSLRQDPPTGLSGANVLTF. The CDR3 DNA sequence: TGTGCCAGCAGCTTACGGCAGGATCCACCGACGGGCCTCTCTGGGGCCAACGTCCTGACTTTC.

This chain joins TRBV20-1 and TRBJ2-7, with 7 bases aligning to TRBD2. This CDR3 comprises 11 residues. CDR1 and CDR2 (germline): DFQATT, SNEGSKA (reference sequence). CDR3 protein: CSGGVDHEQYF. CDR3 coding DNA: TGCTCGGGGGGAGTGGACCACGAGCAGTACTTC.

The sample holds a few counts of this clonotype. Written as DNA, the CDR3 is TGTGCCAGCACTCGACAGGGCACAGATACGCAGTATTTT. It encodes CASTRQGTDTQYF. The gene calls are TRBV6-5 and TRBJ2-3, with D maybe TRBD1 (6 bases). The ends were cut back, 7 bases at V and 1 base at J, with 9 bases in the middle. The germline V gene encodes CDR1 MNHEY and CDR2 SVGAGI. The CDR3 covers 13 residues.

The chain links TRBV24-1 to TRBJ2-5; 10 bases map to TRBD1. The germline V gene has CDR1 KGHDR and CDR2 SFDVKD. This CDR3 has 16 amino acids. V lost 4 bases, J lost 7 bases, and 11 bases stayed unmatched. For the CDR3, the DNA is TGTGCCACCAGTGACCCACCGGGACAGGGGAGATGGACCCAGTACTTC. Translating it yields CATSDPPGQGRWTQYF.

This clonotype was recorded a few times. This sequence joins TRBV29-1 and TRBJ2-3, with 9 bases fitting TRBD2. This CDR3 is built from 14 residues. V lost 3 bases to trimming and J lost 6 bases; unmatched junction nucleotides: 7. Germline V gene lookup returns CDR1 SQVTM and CDR2 ANQGSEA. The CDR3 loop is CSVDGWRGGDTQYF. The CDR3 DNA follows: TGCAGCGTTGACGGATGGCGGGGGGGGGATACGCAGTATTTT.

The rearrangement links TRBV5-1 to TRBJ2-5, with 8 bases matching TRBD1. J gave up 10 bases and V 0 bases, and 2 bases lay outside the gene matches. The CDR3 consists of 12 residues. Germline V lookup: CDR1 SGHRS, CDR2 YFSETQ. CDR3 protein: CASSLGTGIQYF. In nucleotides, the CDR3 is TGCGCCAGCAGCTTGGGGACAGGGATCCAGTACTTC.

This clonotype appeared a few times. The chain links TRBV7-9 to TRBJ2-1; D unresolved. The CDR3 totals 13 residues. V lost 4 bases to trimming and J lost 6 bases, with 10 bases between them. Germline CDR1 is SEHNR and CDR2 is FQNEAQ (reference sequence). The CDR3 reads CASSWVASNEQFF. The CDR3 nucleotides read TGTGCCAGCAGCTGGGTGGCAAGCAATGAGCAGTTCTTC.

CDR3 DNA sequence: TGTGCCAGCAGCCTAGGACAGCAGAACATAGCGGGGCTCCAAGAGACCCAGTACTTC. It encodes CASSLGQQNIAGLQETQYF. This chain connects TRBV14 to TRBJ2-5, with 8 bases identical to TRBD2. CDR1 is SGHDN and CDR2 is FVKESK in the germline V gene. The CDR3 extends over 19 amino acids. V lost 4 bases and J lost 1; bases outside the gene matches: 17.